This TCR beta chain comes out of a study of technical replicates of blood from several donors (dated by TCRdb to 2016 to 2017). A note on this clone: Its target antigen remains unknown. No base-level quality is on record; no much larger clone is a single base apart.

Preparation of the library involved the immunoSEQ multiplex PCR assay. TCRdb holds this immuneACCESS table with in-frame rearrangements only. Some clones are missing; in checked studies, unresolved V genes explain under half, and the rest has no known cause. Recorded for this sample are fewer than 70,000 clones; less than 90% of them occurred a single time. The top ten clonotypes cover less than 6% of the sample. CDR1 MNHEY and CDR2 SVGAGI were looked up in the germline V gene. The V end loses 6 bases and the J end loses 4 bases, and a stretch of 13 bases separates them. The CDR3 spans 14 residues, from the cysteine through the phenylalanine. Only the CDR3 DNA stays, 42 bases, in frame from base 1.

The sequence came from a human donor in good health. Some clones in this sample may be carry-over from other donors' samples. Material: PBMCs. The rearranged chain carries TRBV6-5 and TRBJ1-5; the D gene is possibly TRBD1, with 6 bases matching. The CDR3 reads CASRTGQRNQPQHF. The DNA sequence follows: TGTGCCAGCAGGACTGGACAGCGGAATCAGCCCCAGCATTTT.